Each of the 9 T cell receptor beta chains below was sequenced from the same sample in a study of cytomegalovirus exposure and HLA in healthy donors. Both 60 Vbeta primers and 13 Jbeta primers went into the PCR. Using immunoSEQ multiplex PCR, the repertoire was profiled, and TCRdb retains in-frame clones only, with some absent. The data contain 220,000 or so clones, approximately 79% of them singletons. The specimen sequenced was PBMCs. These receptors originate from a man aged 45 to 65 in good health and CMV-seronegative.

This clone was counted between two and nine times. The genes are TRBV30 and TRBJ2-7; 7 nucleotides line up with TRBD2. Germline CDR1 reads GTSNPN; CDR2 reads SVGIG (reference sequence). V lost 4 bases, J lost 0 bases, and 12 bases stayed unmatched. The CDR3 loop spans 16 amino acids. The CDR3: CAWNEKRDLISYEQYF. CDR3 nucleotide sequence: TGTGCCTGGAACGAGAAGCGGGATTTGATCTCCTACGAGCAGTACTTC.

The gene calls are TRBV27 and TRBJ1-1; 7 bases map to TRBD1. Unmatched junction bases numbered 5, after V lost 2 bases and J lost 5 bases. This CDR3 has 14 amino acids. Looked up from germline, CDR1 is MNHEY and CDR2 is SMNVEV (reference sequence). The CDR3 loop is CASSLIKGATEAFF. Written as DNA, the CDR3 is TGTGCCAGCAGTTTAATAAAGGGGGCGACTGAAGCTTTCTTT.

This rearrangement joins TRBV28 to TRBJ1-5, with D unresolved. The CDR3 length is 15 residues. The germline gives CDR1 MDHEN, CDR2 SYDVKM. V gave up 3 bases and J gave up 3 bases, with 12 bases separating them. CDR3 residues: CASSLESDYNQPQHF. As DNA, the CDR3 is TGTGCCAGCAGTTTGGAATCGGACTACAATCAGCCCCAGCATTTT.

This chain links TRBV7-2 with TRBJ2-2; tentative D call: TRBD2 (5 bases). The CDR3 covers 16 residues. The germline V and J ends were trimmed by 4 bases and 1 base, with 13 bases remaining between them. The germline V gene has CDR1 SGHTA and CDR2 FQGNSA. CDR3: CASSSSTGMNTGELFF. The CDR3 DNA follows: TGTGCCAGCAGCTCTTCGACGGGAATGAACACCGGGGAGCTGTTTTTT.

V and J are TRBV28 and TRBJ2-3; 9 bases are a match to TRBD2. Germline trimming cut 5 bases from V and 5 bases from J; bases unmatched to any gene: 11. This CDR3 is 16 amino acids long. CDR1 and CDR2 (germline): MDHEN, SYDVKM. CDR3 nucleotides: TGTGCCAGCAGTCCTTGGGGTAGCGGGAGCGGAGATACGCAGTATTTT. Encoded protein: CASSPWGSGSGDTQYF.

This CDR3 reads CASSPRYRAGTDTQYF. CDR3 nucleotide sequence: TGTGCCAGCTCACCACGGTACAGGGCCGGCACAGATACGCAGTATTTT. The chain carries TRBV18 and TRBJ2-3, with TRBD1 as a possible D gene (6 bases). This CDR3 comprises 16 residues. CDR1 and CDR2 (germline): KGHSH, LQKENI. V shed 1 base and J shed 1 base, with 12 bases lying between them.

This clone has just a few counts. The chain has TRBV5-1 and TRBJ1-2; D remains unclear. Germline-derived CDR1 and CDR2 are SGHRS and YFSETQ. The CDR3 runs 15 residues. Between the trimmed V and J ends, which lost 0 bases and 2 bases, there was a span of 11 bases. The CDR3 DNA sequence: TGCGCCAGCAGCTTGGACCCCGGGGAAAACTATGGCTACACCTTC. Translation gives CASSLDPGENYGYTF.

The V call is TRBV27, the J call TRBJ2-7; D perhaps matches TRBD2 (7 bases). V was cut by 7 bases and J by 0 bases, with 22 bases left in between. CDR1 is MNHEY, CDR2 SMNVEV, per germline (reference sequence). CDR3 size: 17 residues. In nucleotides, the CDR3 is TGTGCCAGCATCATGCACTACAGGGAGGGCGCCTCCTACGAGCAGTACTTC. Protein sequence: CASIMHYREGASYEQYF.

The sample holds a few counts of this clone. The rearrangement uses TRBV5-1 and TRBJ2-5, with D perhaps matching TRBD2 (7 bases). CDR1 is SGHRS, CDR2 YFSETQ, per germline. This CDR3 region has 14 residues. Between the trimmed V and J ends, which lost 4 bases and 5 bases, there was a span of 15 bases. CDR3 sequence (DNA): TGCGCCAGCAGCGGGGCGGGGGCAGAGGAGACCCAGTACTTC. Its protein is CASSGAGAEETQYF. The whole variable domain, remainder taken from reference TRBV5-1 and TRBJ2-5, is KAGVTQTPRYLIKTRGQQVTLSCSPISGHRSVSWYQQTPGQGLQFLFEYFSETQRNKGNFPGRFSGRQFSNSRSEMNVSTLELGDSALYLCASSGAGAEETQYFGPGTRLLVL.